A single sample is the source of the 3 T cell receptor beta chains below, sequenced in a study of glioma-infiltrating T cells (dated by TCRdb to about 2016). Sequencing relied on an Illumina MiSeq. TCR alpha and beta CDR3 regions were amplified with the iRepertoire nested amplicon-rescue multiplex PCR (arm-PCR) platform from RNA. Using fastp at Q25 and MiXCR, TCRdb reprocessed the public reads and kept productive beta chains. Every CDR3 protein is listed once, alongside the most common genes and DNA of its rows. The sample includes a few hundred thousand distinct CDR3 sequences, with 41% observed a single time. Around 11% of the sample goes to the ten largest clones. Sequences were obtained from glioma tissue, nonneoplastic brain tissue, or PBMCs (not recorded which). These receptors all stem from a human donor with low-grade glioma or glioblastoma, undergoing nonglioma brain surgery, or in good health (not recorded which).

This chain connects TRBV6-1 to TRBJ2-1; 9 nucleotides align to TRBD2. CDR1 is MNHNS and CDR2 is SASEGT in the germline V gene. With 6 bases clipped from V and 8 bases from J, the junction kept 17 bases outside the gene matches. CDR3 length: 17 amino acids. In nucleotides, the CDR3 is TGTGCCAGCAGCCTACGGAGCGGGAGGCCGAATTTCTATGAGCAGTTCTTC. This translates into CASSLRSGRPNFYEQFF.

At least ten counts were recorded for this clonotype. The chain carries TRBV6-1 and TRBJ1-5, with D possibly matching TRBD1 (6 bases). The CDR3 spans 14 residues. V gave up 5 bases and J gave up 5 bases, with 13 bases separating them. Germline-derived CDR1 and CDR2 are MNHNS and SASEGT. CDR3 sequence (DNA): TGTGCCAGCAGTCAACAACAGGGATATCAGCCCCAGCATTTT. It specifies CASSQQQGYQPQHF.

This clonotype appeared once. V usage is TRBV20-1 and J usage is TRBJ2-3; the match to TRBD1 covers 12 bases. Germline V lookup: CDR1 DFQATT, CDR2 SNEGSKA (reference sequence). Trimming removed 3 bases from V and 4 bases from J; junction bases left unmatched: 8. CDR3 length: 16 amino acids. CDR3 bases: TGCAGTGCTAGTACCGGGACAGGGGGCCCCCCAGATACGCAGTATTTT. Translated, it gives CSASTGTGGPPDTQYF.